Shown below are 27 T cell receptor beta chains from a single sample sequenced in a study of blood T cells in healthy people across ages. Sample-barcoded 5' priming and a J-beta primer mix drove a second PCR of roughly 7 to 11 cycles. From the 5' RACE reads, TCRdb called clonotypes with MiXCR, one entry per CDR3 protein. Of approximately 1.5 million distinct CDR3 sequences listed, approximately 43% are singletons. Sequencing was done on a sample of blood. The receptors were sampled from a woman in her late teens or twenties in good health.

In its sample, this clonotype was seen a few times. The chain carries TRBV7-9 and TRBJ1-4; 8 bases fit TRBD1. Per the germline V gene, CDR1 is SEHNR and CDR2 is FQNEAQ (reference sequence). The length of the CDR3 is 14 residues. V was clipped by 4 bases and J by 5 bases; unmatched bases: 3. In DNA, the CDR3 is TGTGCCAGCAGCTCCCACAGGGGGAATGAAAAACTGTTTTTT. It yields the protein CASSSHRGNEKLFF.

This clonotype was seen only a few times. V and J are TRBV3-1 and TRBJ2-3, with 12 bases fitting TRBD2. Looked up from germline, CDR1 is LGHDT and CDR2 is YNNKEL (reference sequence). CDR3 size: 16 residues. Unmatched junction bases numbered 11, after V lost 4 bases and J lost 9 bases. The CDR3 bases are TGTGCCAGCAGCCCCCACCGACTAGCGGGAGCGGGGACGCAGTATTTT. This translates into CASSPHRLAGAGTQYF.

A few counts support this clonotype. The CDR3 is CASSWNDGSYEQYF. As DNA, the CDR3 is TGCGCCAGCAGCTGGAACGACGGCTCCTACGAGCAGTACTTC. The gene calls are TRBV5-1 and TRBJ2-7, with D uncertain. The CDR3 consists of 14 residues. Germline CDR1 and CDR2: SGHRS and YFSETQ. V lost 3 bases, J lost 0 bases, and 10 bases lay in between.

The chain recombines TRBV4-1 with TRBJ2-3, with D possibly being TRBD1 or TRBD2 (5 bases each). Looked up from germline, CDR1 is MGHRA and CDR2 is YSYEKL. V shed 3 bases and J shed 2 bases, with 12 bases lying between them. CDR3 size: 15 residues. The CDR3 region is CASSQPTGATDTQYF. The CDR3 region has the DNA TGCGCCAGCAGCCAGCCTACCGGGGCCACAGATACGCAGTATTTT.

The chain employs TRBV20-1 and TRBJ1-1, with 7 bases that match TRBD1. There are 14 residues in the CDR3. Germline CDR1 DFQATT, CDR2 SNEGSKA (reference sequence). V shed 1 base and J 2 bases; nucleotides not matched to a gene: 4. CDR3 region: CSARATGRNTEAFF. The DNA of the CDR3 is TGCAGTGCTAGAGCGACAGGGAGAAACACTGAAGCTTTCTTT.

The CDR3 sequence: CASSRSTQLARGEKLFF. CDR3 sequence (DNA): TGCGCCAGCAGCCGATCAACCCAACTGGCCAGGGGGGAAAAACTGTTTTTT. The rearrangement joins TRBV4-3 to TRBJ1-4; 7 bases map to TRBD1. This CDR3 is 17 amino acids long. The germline gives CDR1 LGHNA, CDR2 YSLEER. The V and J ends lost 4 bases and 8 bases, in that order; junction bases with no gene match: 16.

This clonotype was found a few times. The V gene is TRBV25-1, the J gene TRBJ2-7; D perhaps matches TRBD1 (6 bases). Germline values: CDR1 MGHDK, CDR2 SYGVNS. The ends were cut back, 6 bases at V and 5 bases at J, with 14 bases in the middle. CDR3 length: 13 residues. The CDR3 spells CASRAGVRNEQYF. The DNA of the CDR3 is TGTGCCAGCAGGGCAGGGGTTAGGAACGAGCAGTACTTC.

This clonotype has only one observation. The chain uses TRBV9 and TRBJ2-1; 8 bases agree with TRBD2. Near its end, the DNA agrees better with TRBJ2-7, so the J call may be wrong. Germline CDR1 reads SGDLS; CDR2 reads YYNGEE. The CDR3 extends over 15 amino acids. The CDR3 loop reads CASSVQSGGYNEQYF. Here the CDR3 DNA reads TGTGCCAGCAGCGTTCAGAGCGGGGGATACAATGAGCAGTACTTC.

A few counts support this clonotype. The chain combines TRBV10-3 with TRBJ2-1, with TRBD2 matching over 8 bases. CDR1 ENHRY and CDR2 SYGVKD come from the germline V gene. With 8 bases clipped from V and 7 bases from J, the junction kept 7 bases outside the gene matches. The CDR3 spans 13 residues. CDR3 nucleotides: TGTGCCATCGCACGAGCGGGAGTTAATGAGCAGTTCTTC. This sequence encodes CAIARAGVNEQFF.

The rearrangement joins TRBV6-5 to TRBJ2-1, with D perhaps TRBD1 or TRBD2 (6 bases each). V lost 7 bases and J 7 bases, leaving 17 bases between the germline ends. Per germline, CDR1 MNHEY and CDR2 SVGAGI. The CDR3 is 14 residues long. This chain's CDR3 is CASTPRGVGNEQFF. The CDR3 nucleotides are TGTGCCAGCACTCCGAGGGGGGTAGGAAATGAGCAGTTCTTC.

Remarks on this clonotype: A junction boundary mismatches the germline segment, possibly from a read error. The chain recombines TRBV6-1 with TRBJ2-7; TRBD1 is a possible D gene (5 bases). Per the germline V gene, CDR1 is MNHNS and CDR2 is SASEGT. This CDR3 has 12 residues. DNA for the CDR3: TGTACCAGCAGTCAGCAGGGTTACGAGCAGTACTTC. Its translation: CTSSQQGYEQYF.

This chain connects TRBV20-1 to TRBJ2-5; tentative D call: TRBD2 (5 bases). With 0 bases removed from V and 11 bases from J, the gap between germline ends came to 22 bases. This CDR3 is built from 15 residues. The germline gives CDR1 DFQATT, CDR2 SNEGSKA (reference sequence). CDR3 sequence (DNA): TGCAGTGCTAGAGATCGGAGGACCATCTACAATGAGCAGTACTTC. Protein: CSARDRRTIYNEQYF.

This clonotype was observed a single time. The J gene is TRBJ1-4, the V gene TRBV5-1; 9 bases are shared with TRBD1. Trimming removed 4 bases from V and 3 bases from J; junction bases left unmatched: 13. The CDR3 covers 18 residues. Per the germline V gene, CDR1 is SGHRS and CDR2 is YFSETQ. The CDR3 protein is CASSPTGTGIIANEKLFF. Written as DNA, the CDR3 is TGCGCCAGCAGCCCGACGGGGACAGGGATCATCGCTAATGAAAAACTGTTTTTT.

The V and J genes are TRBV10-2 and TRBJ2-3; D unresolved. The germline V gene encodes CDR1 WSHSY and CDR2 SAAADI. Trimming took off 4 bases at V and 4 bases at J, with 9 bases between the two ends. The CDR3 contains 13 residues. CDR3 residues: CASSVAPADTQYF. As DNA, the CDR3 is TGCGCCAGCAGTGTAGCTCCAGCAGATACGCAGTATTTT.

A few counts support this clonotype. This chain uses TRBV7-2 with TRBJ2-7, with D possibly TRBD1 on 5 matching bases. CDR1 is SGHTA and CDR2 is FQGNSA in the germline V gene. V shed 3 bases and J shed 2 bases, with 14 bases lying between them. CDR3 length equals 15 residues. The CDR3 sequence: CASSFLGQRAYEQYF. CDR3 bases: TGTGCCAGCAGCTTTTTGGGGCAGAGAGCCTACGAGCAGTACTTC.

V gene TRBV5-1 combines with J gene TRBJ1-2; 8 nucleotides agree with TRBD1. The J segment lost 1 base and the V segment lost 7 bases, leaving 6 bases of the junction unmatched. Germline CDR1 reads SGHRS; CDR2 reads YFSETQ. This CDR3 is built from 14 residues. The CDR3 protein is CASGTGQVNYGYTF. As DNA, the CDR3 is TGCGCCAGCGGAACGGGACAGGTTAACTATGGCTACACCTTC.

This CDR3 reads CSARDGTFEKLFF. As DNA, the CDR3 is TGCAGTGCTAGAGATGGGACATTTGAAAAACTGTTTTTT. This chain links TRBV20-1 with TRBJ1-4, with a possible D match to TRBD1 (6 bases). The CDR3 totals 13 residues. CDR1 is DFQATT, CDR2 SNEGSKA, per germline (reference sequence). The germline V and J ends were trimmed by 0 bases and 7 bases, with 9 bases remaining between them.

There are a few counts of this clonotype. The rearrangement links TRBV6-4 to TRBJ2-1; 9 bases are a match to TRBD2. The germline CDR1 and CDR2 sequences are MRHNA and SNTAGT. V shed 0 bases and J 3 bases; nucleotides not matched to a gene: 3. CDR3 size: 16 residues. DNA for the CDR3: TGTGCCAGCAGTGACTCTAGCGGGGGAGACTACAATGAGCAGTTCTTC. Its translation: CASSDSSGGDYNEQFF.

Only a few counts were recorded for this clonotype. This chain links TRBV27 with TRBJ2-1, with 8 bases aligning to TRBD1. This CDR3 is built from 15 residues. Germline V gene lookup returns CDR1 MNHEY and CDR2 SMNVEV (reference sequence). V was clipped by 6 bases and J by 4 bases; unmatched bases: 8. In DNA form, the CDR3 reads TGTGCCAGCAGGGTACGGGACAGGTATTACAATGAGCAGTTCTTC. It encodes CASRVRDRYYNEQFF.

The CDR3 here is CAIRGGGETQYF. The DNA for the CDR3 is TGTGCCATCAGAGGAGGGGGAGAGACCCAGTACTTC. This rearrangement joins TRBV10-3 to TRBJ2-5, with D tentatively TRBD1 or TRBD2 (6 bases each). The ends were cut back, 6 bases at V and 4 bases at J, with 9 bases in the middle. CDR1 is ENHRY and CDR2 is SYGVKD in the germline V gene. This CDR3 has 12 amino acids.

The chain carries TRBV5-4 and TRBJ1-6; TRBD1 might be the D (6 bases). The CDR3 contains 13 residues. Germline V lookup: CDR1 SGHNT, CDR2 YYREEE (reference sequence). Trimming took 4 bases from V and 9 from J, leaving 11 bases between them. The CDR3 DNA follows: TGTGCCAGCAGCCAGGACAGTTCTTCACCCCTCCACTTT. This gives the protein CASSQDSSSPLHF.

The rearrangement uses TRBV7-9 and TRBJ2-5; the D is unclear. TRBJ2-7 matches the DNA end more closely, so the J call is doubtful. This CDR3 region has 14 residues. Germline values: CDR1 SEHNR, CDR2 FQNEAQ (reference sequence). DNA of the CDR3: TGTGCCAGCAGCCCCCGGGCGTTCGGCTTCGAGCAGTACTTC. The encoded protein is CASSPRAFGFEQYF.

The rearrangement links TRBV28 to TRBJ2-5; D tentatively reads TRBD1 or TRBD2 (5 bases each). V lost 3 bases to trimming and J lost 13 bases, with 24 bases between them. The CDR3 is 15 residues long. Germline V CDR1 and CDR2: MDHEN, SYDVKM. CDR3 protein: CASSFIRDLNGERYF. For the CDR3, the DNA is TGTGCCAGCAGTTTTATCCGGGACCTTAACGGGGAGCGGTACTTC.

The V and J genes are TRBV12-3 or TRBV12-4 and TRBJ1-2; D not resolved. V lost 5 bases to trimming and J lost 4 bases, with 14 bases between them. CDR3 length equals 14 residues. The CDR3 spells CASSTRERSYGYTF. The CDR3 coding sequence is TGTGCCAGCAGTACGAGGGAAAGGAGCTATGGCTACACCTTC.

This clonotype was counted between two and nine times. The V gene is TRBV15, the J gene TRBJ2-1; TRBD2 aligns across 7 bases. The CDR3 sequence is 16 residues long. CDR1 and CDR2 (germline): LNHNV, YYDKDF (reference sequence). V was pared by 0 bases and J by 8 bases, with 10 bases of the junction left unmatched. The CDR3 DNA follows: TGTGCCACCAGCAGAGAGAGGACTAGACGTTTGGATGAGCAGTTCTTC. It yields the protein CATSRERTRRLDEQFF.

This clonotype has only a few counts. The gene calls are TRBV7-8 and TRBJ1-4, with TRBD1 matching over 9 bases. Germline V gives CDR1 SGHVS, CDR2 FQNEAQ. V shed 6 bases, J shed 8 bases, and the junction held 10 bases outside the gene matches. The CDR3 runs 15 residues. The CDR3 region is CASSFPGQGREKLFF. CDR3 DNA sequence: TGTGCCAGCAGTTTTCCGGGACAGGGACGCGAAAAACTGTTTTTT.

The chain uses TRBV20-1 and TRBJ2-7; no clear D. This CDR3 comprises 14 residues. In germline, CDR1 is DFQATT, CDR2 SNEGSKA (reference sequence). The V gene lost 0 bases and the J gene lost 4 bases, with 13 bases spanning the gap. CDR3 nucleotide sequence: TGCAGTGCTAGAGATGAGCCCAAAGGGTACGAGCAGTACTTC. Amino acid sequence: CSARDEPKGYEQYF.